The text below deals with one T cell receptor beta chain. Its specificity is not known. This CDR3 spans 15 amino acids. CDR1 MNHEY and CDR2 SMNVEV come from the germline V gene (reference sequence). V gave up 3 bases and J gave up 2 bases; unmatched junction bases: 0. This specimen comes from a study of cytomegalovirus exposure and HLA in healthy donors. PCR primers comprised 60 Vbeta and 13 Jbeta primers. Method: immunoSEQ multiplex PCR; TCRdb's copy keeps in-frame clones and lacks some. Here the sample spans around 76,000 clones, approximately 81% being singletons. General study findings and limits: The later analysis indicated that the majority of CMV-associated TCR beta chains appeared HLA-restricted. Certain sequence variants were highly shared and formed a cluster, and this cluster was likely a sequencing artifact. A link between a missense DCLRE1C variant and TCR beta V- and J-gene trimming emerged from a later analysis. The authors enumerated roughly 160 TCR beta chains as linked to cytomegalovirus.

Material: PBMCs. The rearrangement links TRBV27 to TRBJ2-1; 11 nucleotides align to TRBD2. The receptor was derived from a middle-aged woman in good health and CMV-seropositive. The CDR3 loop reads CASSFSGGAYNEQFF. The CDR3 DNA is TGTGCCAGCAGTTTTAGCGGGGGGGCCTACAATGAGCAGTTCTTC.